The clone carrying this T cell receptor (beta chain) was counted ten times or more. Its antigen is unknown. The V end lost 3 bases, the J end lost 2 bases, and 12 bases lay between the germline ends. CDR1 and CDR2 (germline): LNHDA, SQIVND (reference sequence). CDR3 length: 15 amino acids. TCRdb processed the reads anew with MiXCR; each CDR3 protein has one entry. The sample includes nearly 550,000 distinct CDR3 sequences, more than 15% of them seen just once. This sample was taken from a study of T cell repertoires in cytomegalovirus infection. Study at large: TCR beta signatures that were public indicated CMV infection and matching HLA type. Study observations and caveats: Carriage of CMV together with the relevant HLA was identifiable through cumulative public TCR beta family frequency. HLA-C-restricted CMV clonotypes gave the most frequent clonotype in two of eight donors.

The chain couples TRBV19 to TRBJ2-3; a possible D gene is TRBD1 (5 bases). The TCR sequence derives from a human donor in good health (CMV status not recorded). Some clones in this sample may be carry-over from other donors' samples. The source material was CD8+ T cells from PBMCs. The CDR3, as DNA: TGTGCCAGTAGTATGTTCAGGACAATCACAGATACGCAGTATTTT. Encoded protein: CASSMFRTITDTQYF. Variable domain in full (rest from reference TRBV19 and TRBJ2-3): DGGITQSPKYLFRKEGQNVTLSCEQNLNHDAMYWYRQDPGQGLRLIYYSQIVNDFQKGDIAEGYSVSREKKESFPLTVTSAQKNPTAFYLCASSMFRTITDTQYFGPGTRLTVL.